These 8 T cell receptor beta chains came from one sample sequenced in a study of T-cell reconstitution after alpha-beta-depleted transplantation in children. Unique molecular identifiers were incorporated when the TCRbeta library was constructed. MiXCR was run by TCRdb on the PCR reads, yielding one entry per CDR3 protein. This sample carries 190,000 or so distinct CDR3 sequences, about 6% of them seen once, and the ten largest clones take around 4.4%. Sample: PBMCs, taken before TCRalphabeta/CD19-depleted stem cell transplant. The receptors were gathered from a girl in the first two years of life with combined immunodeficiency, due to receive a stem cell transplant.

There are many counts of this clonotype. This chain uses TRBV5-5 with TRBJ2-1; no reliable D call. Germline-derived CDR1 and CDR2 are SGHKS and YYEKEE (reference sequence). Trimming shortened V by 4 bases and J by 5 bases, and 7 bases separated the two germline ends. The length of the CDR3 is 12 residues. CDR3 sequence: CASSRTDNEQFF. The CDR3 nucleotides read TGTGCCAGCAGCAGGACCGACAATGAGCAGTTCTTC.

The sample holds many counts of this clonotype. J is TRBJ1-6 and V is TRBV4-3; D not certain. Trimming stripped 0 bases from V and 6 bases from J, with 9 bases between. This CDR3 comprises 15 residues. CDR1 and CDR2 from the germline V gene are LGHNA and YSLEER. CDR3 DNA: TGCGCCAGCAGCCAAGATCACGGTATTAATTCACCCCTCCACTTT. This codes for CASSQDHGINSPLHF.

This clonotype was found many times. This sequence joins TRBV7-6 and TRBJ2-7; a possible D gene is TRBD2 (5 bases). The length of the CDR3 is 16 residues. Between the trimmed V and J ends, which lost 2 bases and 5 bases, there was a span of 19 bases. CDR1 is SGHVS and CDR2 is FNYEAQ in the germline V gene. In DNA form, the CDR3 reads TGTGCCAGCAGCTTAAATGTGCGGCTGCTAGCCGACGAGCAGTACTTC. It is translated as CASSLNVRLLADEQYF.

In its sample, this clonotype was seen a few times. V gene TRBV27 combines with J gene TRBJ2-7; weak D call: TRBD2 (6 bases). V gave up 6 bases and J gave up 1 base, with 13 bases separating them. Germline-derived CDR1 and CDR2 are MNHEY and SMNVEV (reference sequence). The CDR3 extends over 14 amino acids. For the CDR3, the DNA is TGTGCCAGCAGCCACGGCGGGGCTTCCTACGAGCAGTACTTC. The encoded protein is CASSHGGASYEQYF.

This clonotype came up many times. This rearrangement joins TRBV6-5 to TRBJ2-7; 13 nucleotides match TRBD2. Germline V gene lookup returns CDR1 MNHEY and CDR2 SVGAGI. The CDR3 totals 18 residues. V lost 2 bases to trimming and J lost 4 bases; unmatched junction nucleotides: 11. The chain's CDR3 is CASSYQLAGGPDVYEQYF. The CDR3 region has the DNA TGTGCCAGCAGTTACCAACTAGCGGGAGGGCCAGATGTATACGAGCAGTACTTC.

This clonotype was counted at least ten times. The chain joins TRBV29-1 to TRBJ1-6; D is possibly TRBD1 (5 bases). The CDR3 has 18 amino acids. The germline CDR1 and CDR2 sequences are SQVTM and ANQGSEA. Trimming stripped 3 bases from V and 0 bases from J, with 18 bases between. This CDR3 is CSVDHTGTLGSYNSPLHF. The CDR3 bases are TGCAGCGTTGACCATACAGGAACCCTAGGCTCCTATAATTCACCCCTCCACTTT.

This clonotype was detected only a few times. The chain combines TRBV18 with TRBJ2-7; perhaps TRBD2 as D (6 bases). This CDR3 is built from 17 residues. Trimming took 6 bases from V and 1 from J, leaving 22 bases between them. Germline CDR1 KGHSH, CDR2 LQKENI. The CDR3, as DNA: TGTGCCAGCTCCCGAGTTAGCGAGCTAGCGAGGTCCTACGAGCAGTACTTC. This sequence encodes CASSRVSELARSYEQYF.

Concerning this clonotype: A much bigger clone sits one base away, suggesting this may be a read error. V gene TRBV27 combines with J gene TRBJ1-1, with D hard to call. This CDR3 has 15 residues. Looked up from germline, CDR1 is MNHEY and CDR2 is SMNVEV (reference sequence). V was trimmed by 4 bases and J by 3 bases, leaving 15 bases between them. The CDR3 DNA is TGTGCCAGCAGTTACAGTCTATTTGGGTACACTGAAGCTTTCTTT. This codes for CASSYSLFGYTEAFF.